The present entry profiles one T cell receptor (beta chain) with its context. Which antigen it targets is not known. No base quality information exists; no much larger clone differs at one position. These data belong to a study of regulatory T cells in long-lasting Graves disease (dated by TCRdb to the early 2020s). Context from the whole study: Persistent Graves' disease was defined as persistently positive TSH receptor autoantibodies together with antithyroid drug treatment for over 5 years. Patients with persistent Graves' disease were compared with patients with newly diagnosed Graves' disease using TCR sequencing and RNA sequencing of peripheral blood. The study took place in China and was registered as a clinical trial. A total of some 35 samples underwent TCR sequencing, from some 13 patients with persistent Graves' disease and approximately 20 patients with newly diagnosed Graves' disease. Antithyroid drugs had been taken for approximately ten years on average by persistent Graves' disease patients in the clinical cohort. What the research found in general, with its limitations: As a limitation, the authors acknowledged that the small sample size may reduce accuracy. The study examined only peripheral blood because the primary lesion, thyroid tissue, could not be accessed. Persistent patients shared more public clonotypes among themselves (around 3,000) than newly diagnosed patients did (about 900). Sequencing and analysis were limited to the TCR beta chain. Lower TCR Shannon entropy and fewer highly expanded clones were observed in persistent Graves' disease patients than in newly diagnosed patients, which suggested clonal expansion.

Libraries were prepared through multiplex PCR. TCRdb shows the sequencer as Illumina HiSeq 4000. TCR beta libraries were built with iRepertoire HTBI primers and Arm-PCR amplification of CDR3 regions. Before sequencing, the PCR products underwent gel purification. The paper's data handling went like this. A total of around 59 TRBV and some 15 TRBJ segments were identified across samples and were used for gene usage analysis of CDR3 amino acid clonotypes. COPE and FqMerger were used to merge filtered high-quality paired reads into contigs. BLAST was used to align contigs to IMGT TRBV, TRBD and TRBJ reference genes, with CDR3 defined following IMGT. Any clonotype with a frequency above 0.1% was counted as a highly expanded clone. Shannon entropy was used to measure repertoire diversity, and the Gini coefficient was used to measure V-J evenness. A clonotype found in more than one individual was treated as public. The public reads were quality trimmed at Q25 with fastp and then assembled into clones with MiXCR by TCRdb, keeping productive beta chains. Each entry merges the rows of one CDR3 protein and shows their most common DNA and genes. The V and J calls and clone size come from TCRdb's table, not from the authors' own analysis. The sample has 400,000 or so distinct CDR3 sequences on record, 20% to 30% of them singletons. The top ten hold about a quarter of the sample.

The meaning of the sample's time point label: persistent/refractory GD, antithyroid drugs over 5 years with positive TRAb. For both TCR sequencing and RNA sequencing, RNA was extracted from PBMCs in TRIzol. The diagnosis of Graves' disease followed American Thyroid Association guidelines. The patients came from an endocrinology department in Xi'an, China. Each patient gave approximately 8.8 milliliters of peripheral blood, collected in an EDTA anticoagulant tube. Ficoll Paque Plus density gradient separation was used to isolate PBMCs, and no additional T cell sorting was done. An Agilent 2100 Bioanalyzer and agarose gel were used to check RNA quality, while a NanoDrop 2000 measured RNA concentration. The specimen was peripheral blood mononuclear cells (PBMCs), collected when the disease was refractory, from a patient treated with antithyroid drugs. The sequence was collected from a female donor with Graves disease.

The DNA sequence is given as TGTGCCAGCAGCCTGCCTCACGGGGACGAGCAGTACTTC. It codes for CASSLPHGDEQYF. The V gene is TRBV28 and the J gene is TRBJ2-7, with TRBD2 as a weak D call on 5 bases. Looking up the germline V gene yields CDR1 MDHEN and CDR2 SYDVKM. V loses 6 bases, J loses 5 bases, and the germline ends lie 14 bases apart. Counted from cysteine to phenylalanine, this CDR3 has 13 amino acids. The retained sequence is limited to the CDR3, 39 bases, with the frame set at the first base.